This is a list of T cell receptor beta chains from one sample in a study of beta chain features in type 1 diabetes. Using immunoSEQ multiplex PCR, the repertoire was profiled, and TCRdb retains in-frame clones only, with some absent. The profile shows about 930,000 clones, around a sixth of them singletons. The sequenced sample was naive CD4+ T cells from blood. The receptors stem from a woman younger than 30 in good health. Each CDR3 is given with its conserved first and last residue. D genes are given only for firm matches. Clone size, where shown, is once, few, many, or a class for clones that have expanded.

size: few
V: TRBV27
J: TRBJ2-3
D: .
DNA: TGTGCCAGCAGTGCGCGATCCGGGACGGATTCCCCTACTAGCACAGATACGCAGTATTTT
CDR3: CASSARSGTDSPTSTDTQYF

size: .
V: TRBV4-3
J: TRBJ2-7
D: TRBD1
DNA: TGCGCCAGCAGCCAAGTGCCGGGACAGGGACCCTACGAGCAGTACTTC
CDR3: CASSQVPGQGPYEQYF

size: .
V: TRBV15
J: TRBJ1-1
D: TRBD1
DNA: TGTGCCACCAGCAGAGGAGGGGGCAGAACTGAAGCTTTCTTT
CDR3: CATSRGGGRTEAFF

size: few
V: TRBV6-5
J: TRBJ2-2
D: TRBD2
DNA: TGTGCCAGCAGCGGGACTAGCGGGGCCACCGGGGAGCTGTTTTTT
CDR3: CASSGTSGATGELFF

size: .
V: TRBV18
J: TRBJ2-2
D: .
DNA: TGTGCCAGCTCACCGCGAGCCACCGGGGAGCTGTTTTTT
CDR3: CASSPRATGELFF

size: few
V: TRBV6-5
J: TRBJ2-7
D: TRBD1
DNA: TGTGCCAGCAGTTACTCAGACAGGGGGTCCTACGAGCAGTACTTC
CDR3: CASSYSDRGSYEQYF

size: .
V: TRBV7-2
J: TRBJ2-7
D: TRBD2
DNA: TGTGCCAGCAGCTTACAAGCGGGGACCTACGAGCAGTACTTC
CDR3: CASSLQAGTYEQYF

size: .
V: TRBV18
J: TRBJ2-1
D: .
DNA: TGTGCCAGCTCACCAGACTCGTACAATGAGCAGTTCTTC
CDR3: CASSPDSYNEQFF

size: .
V: TRBV23-1
J: TRBJ2-6
D: TRBD2
DNA: TGCGCCAGCAGTCAATCGATTCGGGGGGCTGGGGCCAACGTCCTGACTTTC
CDR3: CASSQSIRGAGANVLTF

size: .
V: TRBV6-5
J: TRBJ2-1
D: .
DNA: TGTGCCAGCAGTTCCGACTATGGCGTCGGAAATGAGCAGTTCTTC
CDR3: CASSSDYGVGNEQFF

size: few
V: TRBV9
J: TRBJ2-5
D: TRBD2
DNA: TGTGCCAGCAGCGTGACTAGCGGGAGTCAAGAGACCCAGTACTTC
CDR3: CASSVTSGSQETQYF

size: few
V: TRBV7-2
J: TRBJ2-5
D: TRBD2
DNA: TGTGCCAGCAGCTTCTTTGGTGGGCGGGAGAGCGAGACCCAGTACTTC
CDR3: CASSFFGGRESETQYF

size: .
V: TRBV11-2
J: TRBJ2-2
D: .
DNA: TGTGCCAGCAGCTTCGGTAGTGCCGGGGAGCTGTTTTTT
CDR3: CASSFGSAGELFF

size: few
V: TRBV7-3
J: TRBJ2-1
D: TRBD2
DNA: TGTGCCAGCAGCACTAGCGGGAGGGTTGGCAATGAGCAGTTCTTC
CDR3: CASSTSGRVGNEQFF

size: .
V: TRBV4-3
J: TRBJ2-2
D: TRBD2
DNA: TGCGCCAGCAGCCTAAGCGGGACGGACACCGGGGAGCTGTTTTTT
CDR3: CASSLSGTDTGELFF

size: .
V: TRBV2
J: TRBJ1-2
D: .
DNA: TGTGCCAGCAGTGAATCGGGGGGGTATGGCTACACCTTC
CDR3: CASSESGGYGYTF

size: once
V: TRBV9
J: TRBJ2-2
D: .
DNA: TGTGCCAGCAGCGTAGGTGGGACAACAAACACCGGGGAGCTGTTTTTT
CDR3: CASSVGGTTNTGELFF

size: .
V: TRBV5-1
J: TRBJ2-7
D: .
DNA: TGCGCCAGCGCCTTGGATAGGGGAAGTAGGGAGCAGTACTTC
CDR3: CASALDRGSREQYF

size: .
V: TRBV6-5
J: TRBJ1-3
D: .
DNA: TGTGCCAGCAGACCGACAGATATCTCTGGAAACACCATATATTTT
CDR3: CASRPTDISGNTIYF

size: few
V: TRBV6-6
J: TRBJ1-5
D: .
DNA: TGTGCCAGCAGTTACGGGGCACAGCACAATCAGCCCCAGCATTTT
CDR3: CASSYGAQHNQPQHF

size: .
V: TRBV6-6
J: TRBJ2-7
D: TRBD2
DNA: TGTGCCAGCAGTTACACGGGAGGCGCGGACGAGCAGTACTTC
CDR3: CASSYTGGADEQYF

size: few
V: TRBV7-9
J: TRBJ1-4
D: .
DNA: TGTGCCAGCAGCTCGCATGAAAAACTGTTTTTT
CDR3: CASSSHEKLFF

size: .
V: TRBV28
J: TRBJ2-1
D: .
DNA: TGTGCCAGCAGTCTGGAGTACAATGAGCAGTTCTTC
CDR3: CASSLEYNEQFF

size: few
V: TRBV2
J: TRBJ2-2
D: TRBD1
DNA: TGTGCCAGCATCGGTTTACAGGGGGAGAACACCGGGGAGCTGTTTTTT
CDR3: CASIGLQGENTGELFF

size: .
V: TRBV6-5
J: TRBJ2-1
D: TRBD2
DNA: TGTGCCAGCAGTTACAGTCGTGTAGCGGGACCGTTCTTC
CDR3: CASSYSRVAGPFF

size: few
V: TRBV28
J: TRBJ1-1
D: .
DNA: TGTGCCAGCAGTTTGGCCGGGACTGAAGCTTTCTTT
CDR3: CASSLAGTEAFF

size: few
V: TRBV7-9
J: TRBJ2-1
D: TRBD2
DNA: TGTGCCAGCAGCTTTGCAAGCAGCGGGAGGAATGAGCAGTTCTTC
CDR3: CASSFASSGRNEQFF

size: .
V: TRBV9
J: TRBJ1-1
D: .
DNA: TGTGCCAGCAGCGTAGACCGGGACACTGAAGCTTTCTTT
CDR3: CASSVDRDTEAFF

size: .
V: TRBV5-1
J: TRBJ1-1
D: .
DNA: TGCGCCAGCAGCTCCATCAATCAGAGGAACACTGAAGCTTTCTTT
CDR3: CASSSINQRNTEAFF

size: few
V: TRBV4-3
J: TRBJ2-7
D: .
DNA: TGCGCCAGCAGCCAAGATAGGCAGGACTACTACGAGCAGTACTTC
CDR3: CASSQDRQDYYEQYF

size: .
V: TRBV29-1
J: TRBJ2-5
D: TRBD2
DNA: TGCAGCGTTGATACTTACGGGGAGGGACAGACCCAGTACTTC
CDR3: CSVDTYGEGQTQYF

size: .
V: TRBV6-5
J: TRBJ1-5
D: TRBD1
DNA: TGTGCCAGCAGCTTCAGGGGGCGACAGGATCAGCCCCAGCATTTT
CDR3: CASSFRGRQDQPQHF

size: .
V: TRBV10-3
J: TRBJ2-3
D: .
DNA: TGTGCCATCAGCCCCCCGGGTAGCACAGATACGCAGTATTTT
CDR3: CAISPPGSTDTQYF

size: .
V: TRBV5-1
J: TRBJ1-1
D: .
DNA: TGCGCCAGCAGCCATCTGGGCGGTTCTGGGGGGAACACTGAAGCTTTCTTT
CDR3: CASSHLGGSGGNTEAFF

size: .
V: TRBV9
J: TRBJ2-1
D: TRBD1
DNA: TGTGCCAGCAGCCTCAGGGGGAGCTCCTACAATGAGCAGTTCTTC
CDR3: CASSLRGSSYNEQFF

size: few
V: TRBV7-2
J: TRBJ2-7
D: .
DNA: TGTGCCAGCAGCTTGTCAGTGGGTGGGCCCGAGCAGTACTTC
CDR3: CASSLSVGGPEQYF

size: .
V: TRBV5-4
J: TRBJ2-3
D: TRBD2
DNA: TGTGCCAGCAGCCAAGCTTCTTTGCGGGAGGGTAGAGATACGCAGTATTTT
CDR3: CASSQASLREGRDTQYF

size: few
V: TRBV15
J: TRBJ2-7
D: .
DNA: TGTGCCACCAGCAGAGATCCCACAGGTTCCCTCTACGAGCAGTACTTC
CDR3: CATSRDPTGSLYEQYF

size: few
V: TRBV18
J: TRBJ2-7
D: TRBD2
DNA: TGTGCCAGCTCACCACGGACTAGCGACCTCTACGAGCAGTACTTC
CDR3: CASSPRTSDLYEQYF

size: few
V: TRBV18
J: TRBJ2-5
D: TRBD2
DNA: TGTGCCAGCTCACCGACTAGCGGGAGGGCCCAGGAGACCCAGTACTTC
CDR3: CASSPTSGRAQETQYF

size: .
V: TRBV7-6
J: TRBJ1-1
D: TRBD1
DNA: TGTGCCAGCAGCTTACAGGGGGGGAACACTGAAGCTTTCTTT
CDR3: CASSLQGGNTEAFF

size: few
V: TRBV2
J: TRBJ2-1
D: TRBD2
DNA: TGTGCCAGCAGCCCGGGGGGGACTCGCTCGAATGAGCAGTTCTTC
CDR3: CASSPGGTRSNEQFF

size: .
V: TRBV2
J: TRBJ2-4
D: TRBD1
DNA: TGTGCCAGCAGTGAGGGGACAGTCGACGGAAGCATTCAGTACTTC
CDR3: CASSEGTVDGSIQYF

size: few
V: TRBV9
J: TRBJ2-5
D: .
DNA: TGTGCCAGCAGCGCAGGTAGAGAGACCCAGTACTTC
CDR3: CASSAGRETQYF

size: few
V: TRBV7-2
J: TRBJ2-3
D: .
DNA: TGTGCCAGCAGCTTCCCAGGGCGCACAGATACGCAGTATTTT
CDR3: CASSFPGRTDTQYF

size: few
V: TRBV7-2
J: TRBJ2-2
D: .
DNA: TGTGCCAGCAGCTTGAACACCGGGGAGCTGTTTTTT
CDR3: CASSLNTGELFF

size: few
V: TRBV7-9
J: TRBJ2-3
D: .
DNA: TGTGCCAGCAGCCTGCATGTCACAGATACGCAGTATTTT
CDR3: CASSLHVTDTQYF

size: few
V: TRBV9
J: TRBJ2-1
D: TRBD2
DNA: TGTGCCAGCAGCGTAGAGGGCCAGCGGGAGCGGGAGCAGTTCTTC
CDR3: CASSVEGQREREQFF

size: few
V: TRBV7-2
J: TRBJ2-1
D: .
DNA: TGTGCCAGCAGCTTCCCAGGGAGGCTCAATGAGCAGTTCTTC
CDR3: CASSFPGRLNEQFF